A few counts support the clone carrying this T cell receptor beta chain. As yet, its antigen is unknown. Here immunoSEQ multiplex PCR was the method, and the copy in TCRdb shows in-frame clones only, minus some. The table shows more than 75,000 clones, with over 60% occurring only once. The CDR3 runs to 19 residues. The germline gives CDR1 SGHRS, CDR2 YFSETQ. V gave up 5 bases and J gave up 1 base, with 24 bases separating them. The data were obtained in a study of cytotoxic CD8 clonotypes in ibrutinib-treated CLL. Looking at the study overall: Mean values per sample were 250,000 to 300,000 productive templates and around 96,000 productive rearrangements.

Study-level results: With treatment, public clonotypes, which were uncommon, either contracted or remained stable.

This TCR came from a human donor with chronic lymphocytic leukemia. The chain uses TRBV5-1 and TRBJ2-2; D may match TRBD1 or TRBD2 (5 bases each). Here the sequenced sample was PBMCs, taken after 24 months of ibrutinib treatment. For the CDR3, the DNA is TGCGCCAGCAGACGACAGTTGAGCGGTATTTTTAAGAACACCGGGGAGCTGTTTTTT. Amino acid sequence: CASRRQLSGIFKNTGELFF.